This entry lists 9 T cell receptor beta chains sequenced from one sample in a study of blood T cell repertoires in COVID-19. Measured with immunoSEQ multiplex PCR; TCRdb has only the in-frame clones, and not every one. The data show 85,000 to 130,000 clones, 91% seen once. The specimen sequenced was peripheral blood. The receptors derive from a human donor in a cohort sampled during active COVID-19.

The rearrangement joins TRBV24-1 to TRBJ2-3; 7 positions agree with TRBD2. V lost 7 bases and J lost 1; bases outside the gene matches: 4. This CDR3 has 14 residues. Germline V lookup: CDR1 KGHDR, CDR2 SFDVKD. The CDR3 coding sequence is TGTGCCACCAGGGCGGGAGTTGGCACAGATACGCAGTATTTT. Protein: CATRAGVGTDTQYF.

The V gene is TRBV13, the J gene TRBJ2-2, with D unresolved. The CDR3 sequence is 11 residues long. Trimming shortened V by 1 base and J by 8 bases, and 2 bases separated the two germline ends. The germline gives CDR1 PRHDT, CDR2 FYEKMQ (reference sequence). The CDR3: CASSLAGELFF. The CDR3 nucleotides are TGTGCCAGCAGCTTAGCTGGGGAGCTGTTTTTT.

The V gene is TRBV7-9, the J gene TRBJ2-2; D is perhaps TRBD1 (5 bases). Trimming removed 9 bases from V and 4 bases from J, with 15 bases in between. CDR1 is SEHNR, CDR2 FQNEAQ, per germline (reference sequence). This CDR3 has 14 residues. This CDR3 reads CASTGRGVTGELFF. The CDR3, as DNA: TGTGCCAGTACAGGTAGAGGTGTCACCGGGGAGCTGTTTTTT.

The chain is built from TRBV4-3 and TRBJ2-6, with D perhaps TRBD1 (5 bases). The CDR3 sequence is 18 residues long. V dropped 0 bases and J dropped 0 bases, with 12 bases sitting between them. The V gene's germline CDR1 is LGHNA and CDR2 YSLEER. CDR3 residues: CASSQELQGSSGANVLTF. The CDR3 DNA follows: TGCGCCAGCAGCCAAGAGCTTCAGGGAAGCTCTGGGGCCAACGTCCTGACTTTC.

The CDR3 is CAIGTPSGNTIYF. CDR3 nucleotide sequence: TGTGCCATCGGGACACCCTCTGGAAACACCATATATTTT. This chain joins TRBV10-3 and TRBJ1-3; D may be TRBD1 (6 bases). The CDR3 has 13 amino acids. Trimming shortened V by 8 bases and J by 0 bases, and 8 bases separated the two germline ends. CDR1 and CDR2 (germline): ENHRY, SYGVKD.

The genes are TRBV7-2 and TRBJ1-5; tentative D call: TRBD1 (5 bases). Germline V gene data show CDR1 as SGHTA and CDR2 as FQGNSA. CDR3 length: 13 amino acids. With 4 bases removed from V and 7 bases from J, the gap between germline ends came to 11 bases. CDR3 in amino acids: CASSSGPLQPQHF. In nucleotides, the CDR3 is TGTGCCAGCAGCTCAGGGCCCCTGCAGCCCCAGCATTTT.

The rearrangement links TRBV24-1 to TRBJ2-5, with 9 bases aligning to TRBD1. J lost 2 bases, V lost 4 bases, and 10 bases had no gene match. This CDR3 spans 17 amino acids. Germline CDR1 and CDR2: KGHDR and SFDVKD. CDR3 amino acids: CATSESRQGGFQETQYF. The CDR3 DNA reads as TGTGCCACCAGTGAGTCAAGACAGGGGGGATTTCAAGAGACCCAGTACTTC.

The chain combines TRBV10-1 with TRBJ1-2; D possibly corresponds to TRBD1 (5 bases). Looked up from germline, CDR1 is WNHNN and CDR2 is SYGVQD (reference sequence). The CDR3 spans 14 residues. The ends were cut back, 2 bases at V and 4 bases at J, with 11 bases in the middle. The CDR3 nucleotides read TGCGCCAGCAGTGAGGGGGCCACCCGCTATGGCTACACCTTC. The encoded protein is CASSEGATRYGYTF.

V and J are TRBV19 and TRBJ2-1; TRBD1 matches 11 bases. The CDR3 is made up of 15 amino acids. In germline, CDR1 is LNHDA, CDR2 SQIVND (reference sequence). The V gene end was trimmed by 6 bases and the J gene end by 6 bases; junction bases not matched to a gene: 7. CDR3 sequence: CASSYGQGAPNEQFF. The DNA of the CDR3 is TGTGCCAGTAGCTATGGACAGGGGGCCCCCAATGAGCAGTTCTTC.